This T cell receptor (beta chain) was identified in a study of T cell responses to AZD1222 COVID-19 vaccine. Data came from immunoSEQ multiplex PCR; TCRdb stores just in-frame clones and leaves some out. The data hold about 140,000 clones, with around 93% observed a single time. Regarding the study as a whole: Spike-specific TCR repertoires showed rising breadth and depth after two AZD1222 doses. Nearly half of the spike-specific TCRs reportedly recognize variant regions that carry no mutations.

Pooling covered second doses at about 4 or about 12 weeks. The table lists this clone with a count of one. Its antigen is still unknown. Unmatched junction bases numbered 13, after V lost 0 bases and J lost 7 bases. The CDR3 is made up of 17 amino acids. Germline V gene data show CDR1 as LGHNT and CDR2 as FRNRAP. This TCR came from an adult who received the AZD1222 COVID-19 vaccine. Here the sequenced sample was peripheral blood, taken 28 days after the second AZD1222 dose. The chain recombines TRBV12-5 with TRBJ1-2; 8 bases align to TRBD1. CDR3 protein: CASGLVLQGASSGGYTF. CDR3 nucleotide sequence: TGTGCTAGTGGTTTGGTACTCCAGGGGGCCAGTTCGGGTGGCTACACCTTC.